The next 20 T cell receptor beta chains were all read from a single sample in a study of T cells in Graves' hyperthyroidism and ophthalmopathy. It was RNA transcripts that yielded the amplified TCR beta CDR3 regions. HTBI primers drove first-round RT-PCR of the TCR CDR3. One entry per CDR3 protein, called by TCRdb with MiXCR from the multiplex PCR reads. The sample has 300,000 to 350,000 distinct CDR3 sequences, 18% seen once. Sequenced: blood. These receptors all come from a woman aged 45-60 years with Graves' hyperthyroidism.

The chain combines TRBV9 with TRBJ1-1, with D unclear. CDR1 and CDR2 (germline): SGDLS, YYNGEE. Trimming left V 0 bases short and J 7 bases short, with 10 bases between. This CDR3 contains 13 residues. The CDR3 reads CASSVESSNEAFF. The CDR3 coding sequence is TGTGCCAGCAGCGTAGAGAGCTCGAATGAAGCTTTCTTT. Full variable domain (remainder filled in from reference TRBV9 and TRBJ1-1): DSGVTQTPKHLITATGQRVTLRCSPRSGDLSVYWYQQSLDQGLQFLIQYYNGEERAKGNILERFSAQQFPDLHSELNLSSLELGDSALYFCASSVESSNEAFFGQGTRLTVV.

In this sample, this clonotype turned up many times. J is TRBJ1-1 and V is TRBV12-5; D may be TRBD1 (5 bases). This CDR3 has 16 residues. In germline, CDR1 is LGHNT, CDR2 FRNRAP. Trimming left V 3 bases short and J 8 bases short, with 22 bases between. CDR3 sequence: CASGFVPGTAATEAFF. In DNA form, the CDR3 reads TGTGCTAGTGGTTTTGTCCCCGGGACGGCGGCTACGGAAGCTTTCTTT.

This clonotype was recorded at least ten times. This rearrangement joins TRBV20-1 to TRBJ1-5; D ambiguous. CDR1 is DFQATT and CDR2 is SNEGSKA in the germline V gene (reference sequence). This CDR3 has 15 amino acids. Trimming left V 3 bases short and J 4 bases short, with 16 bases between. The CDR3: CSASPRQVWNQPQHF. CDR3 sequence (DNA): TGCAGTGCTAGCCCCCGACAAGTCTGGAATCAGCCCCAGCATTTT.

This clonotype was counted at least ten times. V and J are TRBV20-1 and TRBJ2-1; no clear D gene. Germline CDR1 DFQATT, CDR2 SNEGSKA (reference sequence). Trimming shortened V by 3 bases and J by 0 bases, and 9 bases separated the two germline ends. CDR3 size: 14 residues. CDR3 sequence reads: CSASPIRSYNEQFF. The CDR3 DNA reads TGCAGTGCTAGCCCAATACGCTCCTACAATGAGCAGTTCTTC.

This clonotype was picked up many times. The J gene is TRBJ2-3, the V gene TRBV10-1; D unclear. V was cut by 0 bases and J by 5 bases, with 12 bases left in between. The CDR3 sequence is 15 residues long. Germline values: CDR1 WNHNN, CDR2 SYGVQD (reference sequence). CDR3 amino acids: CASSESGSWGDTQYF. CDR3 sequence (DNA): TGCGCCAGCAGTGAGTCGGGCTCATGGGGAGATACGCAGTATTTT.

Concerning this clonotype itself: A much larger clonotype is one base distant, so this may be a read error. The chain joins TRBV7-9 to TRBJ2-1; D might be TRBD2 (6 bases). From germline, CDR1 is SEHNR and CDR2 FQNEAQ (reference sequence). The CDR3 length is 16 residues. The CDR3 sequence: CAGSAMTVTGDSEQFF. CDR3 coding DNA: TGTGCCGGCAGCGCAATGACGGTAACGGGAGACAGTGAGCAGTTCTTC.

This clonotype was counted only a few times. The chain couples TRBV6-1 to TRBJ2-3; 11 positions agree with TRBD2. CDR1 and CDR2 (germline): MNHNS, SASEGT. The CDR3 is 18 amino acids. V lost 7 bases to trimming and J lost 0 bases; unmatched junction nucleotides: 12. CDR3: CASNPSGGPAHSTDTQYF. DNA of the CDR3: TGTGCCAGCAACCCTAGCGGGGGGCCCGCTCATAGCACAGATACGCAGTATTTT.

This clonotype came up a few times. The rearrangement joins TRBV29-1 to TRBJ2-1; 10 nucleotides line up with TRBD2. Trimming cost V 8 bases and J 8 bases; bases outside gene matches: 6. This CDR3 has 12 amino acids. The germline gives CDR1 SQVTM, CDR2 ANQGSEA. The CDR3 loop reads CSSRLAGDEQFF. For the CDR3, the DNA is TGCAGCTCCCGGCTAGCGGGAGATGAGCAGTTCTTC.

The chain's CDR3 is CASSIRGNTGELFF. The CDR3 coding sequence is TGTGCCAGTAGTATCAGAGGGAACACCGGGGAGCTGTTTTTT. J is TRBJ2-2 and V is TRBV19; D is unclear. From germline, CDR1 is LNHDA and CDR2 SQIVND (reference sequence). The V gene lost 3 bases and the J gene lost 1 base, with 6 bases spanning the gap. The CDR3 runs to 14 residues.

The chain employs TRBV7-2 and TRBJ1-1; the D gene is possibly TRBD1 (6 bases). Germline V gene lookup returns CDR1 SGHTA and CDR2 FQGNSA. The CDR3 runs to 15 residues. Trimming removed 3 bases at V and 6 bases at J, with 17 bases between. CDR3 sequence (DNA): TGTGCCAGCAGCTTCGTAGGGGGTTACGAGGCTGAAGCTTTCTTT. Protein sequence: CASSFVGGYEAEAFF. Full variable domain (remainder filled in from reference TRBV7-2 and TRBJ1-1): GAGVSQSPSNKVTEKGKDVELRCDPISGHTALYWYRQSLGQGLEFLIYFQGNSAPDKSGLPSDRFSAERTGGSVSTLTIQRTQQEDSAVYLCASSFVGGYEAEAFFGQGTRLTVV.

This clonotype has a handful of counts. This chain connects TRBV20-1 to TRBJ2-7, with TRBD1 matching over 9 bases. The V gene end was trimmed by 3 bases and the J gene end by 4 bases; junction bases not matched to a gene: 7. Germline V gene lookup returns CDR1 DFQATT and CDR2 SNEGSKA (reference sequence). The CDR3 covers 14 residues. The CDR3 DNA reads as TGCAGTGCTAGGAGGGGACAGGGCCTATACGAGCAGTACTTC. Its translation: CSARRGQGLYEQYF.

The V gene is TRBV29-1, the J gene TRBJ2-2; no clear D gene. The CDR3 spans 13 residues. Looked up from germline, CDR1 is SQVTM and CDR2 is ANQGSEA. Trimming pared 3 bases from V and 1 base from J, leaving 6 bases between. The CDR3 spells CSVEALNTGELFF. Here the CDR3 DNA reads TGCAGCGTTGAGGCCTTGAACACCGGGGAGCTGTTTTTT.

This chain connects TRBV28 to TRBJ2-7; weak D call: TRBD2 (5 bases). This CDR3 comprises 15 residues. Per the germline V gene, CDR1 is MDHEN and CDR2 is SYDVKM. Trimming removed 3 bases at V and 3 bases at J, with 15 bases between. CDR3 region: CASSFGLTRDYEQYF. The CDR3, as DNA: TGTGCCAGCAGTTTTGGACTCACGAGAGACTACGAGCAGTACTTC. The full variable domain, completed using reference TRBV28 and TRBJ2-7, is DVKVTQSSRYLVKRTGEKVFLECVQDMDHENMFWYRQDPGLGLRLIYFSYDVKMKEKGDIPEGYSVSREKKERFSLILESASTNQTSMYLCASSFGLTRDYEQYFGPGTRLTVT.

This clonotype was picked up many times. The rearrangement uses TRBV12-3 or TRBV12-4 and TRBJ1-1; 8 bases line up with TRBD1. The J segment lost 3 bases and the V segment lost 6 bases, leaving 9 bases of the junction unmatched. The length of the CDR3 is 15 residues. The CDR3 protein is CASRRPGQGDTEAFF. CDR3 sequence (DNA): TGTGCCAGCAGACGCCCCGGACAGGGCGACACTGAAGCTTTCTTT.

This clonotype came up many times. This chain links TRBV2 with TRBJ1-1; no clear D gene. The germline V gene encodes CDR1 SNHLY and CDR2 FYNNEI. The CDR3 extends over 13 amino acids. Deletions cut 4 bases from V and 1 base from J, with 7 bases between. CDR3 coding DNA: TGTGCCAGCAGTGGATCGAGGAACACTGAAGCTTTCTTT. Translation gives CASSGSRNTEAFF.

This clonotype has ten or more counts. This sequence joins TRBV7-8 and TRBJ1-1; D gene unclear. Trimming cost V 5 bases and J 5 bases, with 15 bases left between them. The V gene's germline CDR1 is SGHVS and CDR2 FQNEAQ. The CDR3 covers 14 residues. CDR3 in DNA: TGTGCCAGCAGCCTCACGCTAGGAACAACTGAAGCTTTCTTT. Its protein product is CASSLTLGTTEAFF.

This clonotype has a handful of counts. The chain uses TRBV18 and TRBJ2-5; possibly TRBD2 for D (5 bases). The CDR3 is 15 amino acids. The V gene lost 3 bases and the J gene lost 2 bases, with 13 bases spanning the gap. Germline lookup yields CDR1 KGHSH and CDR2 LQKENI. CDR3 bases: TGTGCCAGCTCACCGAAAAGCGGAGTTCAAGAGACCCAGTACTTC. This gives the protein CASSPKSGVQETQYF.

This clonotype was recorded a few times. In nucleotides, the CDR3 is TGCGCCAGCGTCTCTTCCCCAGGCAGCCACAATGAGCAGTTCTTC. Translation gives CASVSSPGSHNEQFF. The rearrangement joins TRBV5-1 to TRBJ2-1; D gene ambiguous. Germline-derived CDR1 and CDR2 are SGHRS and YFSETQ. This CDR3 has 15 amino acids. Trimming pared 7 bases from V and 5 bases from J, leaving 19 bases between.

The table lists this clonotype with a few counts. The chain is built from TRBV6-1 and TRBJ2-3; D possibly corresponds to TRBD2 (6 bases). V lost 6 bases to trimming and J lost 6 bases, with 25 bases between them. CDR1 is MNHNS and CDR2 is SASEGT in the germline V gene. CDR3 length: 17 residues. CDR3 protein: CASSANPGLPGSDTQYF. Written as DNA, the CDR3 is TGTGCCAGCAGCGCAAATCCGGGACTTCCGGGGTCGGATACGCAGTATTTT.

This clonotype was detected ten times or more. This chain uses TRBV20-1 with TRBJ2-7; 8 nucleotides align to TRBD2. Germline CDR1 and CDR2: DFQATT and SNEGSKA (reference sequence). The V gene end was trimmed by 2 bases and the J gene end by 2 bases; junction bases not matched to a gene: 17. The length of the CDR3 is 18 residues. CDR3 bases: TGCAGTGCTAGATGGGGAGGGGTCGCGGTAGCGGGAACCTACGAGCAGTACTTC. It codes for CSARWGGVAVAGTYEQYF.